This T cell receptor (beta chain) appears in the sequencing data of a study of cytomegalovirus exposure and HLA in healthy donors. Study outcomes and limitations: Associated with cytomegalovirus, according to the listing, were 150 to 200 TCR beta chains.

With 1 base removed from V and 6 bases from J, the gap between germline ends came to 17 bases. CDR1 and CDR2 from the germline V gene are SGHNT and YYREEE (reference sequence). There are 16 residues in the CDR3. Notes on this clone: The target antigen is unknown.

60 Vbeta and 13 Jbeta primers were used in PCR. The table came from immunoSEQ multiplex PCR; TCRdb's copy has only in-frame clones and leaves some out. The table records about 190,000 clones, roughly four fifths of them present only once. The J gene is TRBJ1-5, the V gene TRBV5-4, with D maybe TRBD1 (5 bases). The specimen sequenced was PBMCs. The receptor was isolated from a woman in her twenties or thirties in good health and CMV-seropositive. CDR3 region: CASSLFTGGRSQPQHF. In DNA, the CDR3 is TGTGCCAGCAGCTTGTTTACAGGTGGCAGAAGTCAGCCCCAGCATTTT. Full variable domain (rest looked up from reference TRBV5-4 and TRBJ1-5): ETGVTQSPTHLIKTRGQQVTLRCSSQSGHNTVSWYQQALGQGPQFIFQYYREEENGRGNFPPRFSGLQFPNYSSELNVNALELDDSALYLCASSLFTGGRSQPQHFGDGTRLSIL.